This T cell receptor beta chain was profiled in a study of T-cell reconstitution after alpha-beta-depleted transplantation in children. As concerns this clonotype: What it recognizes is unknown.

Unique molecular identifiers were used to barcode this TCRbeta library. TCRdb passed the PCR reads through MiXCR, listing each CDR3 protein once. The sample contains over 150,000 distinct CDR3 sequences, roughly 6.3% of which appear only once. The CDR3 is made up of 13 amino acids. Germline lookup yields CDR1 LGHNA and CDR2 YSLEER. V lost 1 base and J lost 3, with 6 bases in between. Overall study results and limits: When one year had passed after transplant, most T-cell counts and diversity came from newly produced T cells. It was surviving recipient T cells and thymic progenitors that gave some patients high TCRbeta diversity at day 60.

The source of this sequence is a girl under three years old with combined immunodeficiency, due to receive a stem cell transplant. Sequencing was performed on PBMCs, taken before TCRalphabeta/CD19-depleted stem cell transplant. The chain employs TRBV4-3 and TRBJ1-1; D is undetermined. CDR3 loop: CASSQVRYTEAFF. CDR3 DNA sequence: TGCGCCAGCAGCCAAGTAAGGTACACTGAAGCTTTCTTT.